The clone carrying this T cell receptor (beta chain) has only a few counts. The antigen remains unidentified. Per the germline V gene, CDR1 is SEHNR and CDR2 is FQNEAQ (reference sequence). The CDR3 covers 14 residues. V dropped 4 bases and J dropped 2; count of bases not matched to a gene: 4. The library tagged individual cDNA molecules with unique molecular identifiers. TCRdb re-called the RACE reads with MiXCR, one entry per CDR3 protein. The sample comprises 100,000 to 150,000 distinct CDR3 sequences, about 14% of which are singletons, and roughly 2.8% rests with the top ten. The data were obtained in a study of human T cells and chemical hapten exposure. Study overall: Weekly scalp doses of diphenylcyclopropenone were given to patients during the roughly 26-week study. Slight differences in pooled library volume were the main source of varying TCR yields across samples.

Regarding the study as a whole: With regard to DPC sensitization, TCRs above 1 in 1000 frequency did not change.

The time point is: pre-sensitization, week 0. Treatment denoted: therapeutic diphenylcyclopropenone sensitization with weekly scalp DPC. The sequence was collected from a woman aged 18-29 years with alopecia areata. Some clones in this sample may be carry-over from other donors' samples. J is TRBJ2-5 and V is TRBV7-9, with 7 bases matching TRBD1. The source material was whole blood, sampled in connection with sensitization to the hapten diphenylcyclopropenone (DPC). CDR3 nucleotide sequence: TGTGCCAGCAGCTGGGACAGAAGTCAAGAGACCCAGTACTTC. It yields the protein CASSWDRSQETQYF.